The clone carrying this TCR beta chain occurred once. Its antigen is not identified. The sample is drawn from a study of OX40 agonist ivuxolimab in advanced cancers. Points from the study as a whole: CD8+ T cells (on average) carried more expanded clones than CD4+ T cells. Clones of CD4+ and CD8+ blood T cells grew by week 6 at doses of 0.1 to 3.0 mg/kg.

V was trimmed by 6 bases and J by 1 base, leaving 18 bases between them. The CDR3 spans 16 residues. Germline CDR1 reads MDHEN; CDR2 reads SYDVKM. Assay: immunoSEQ multiplex PCR; the TCRdb copy retains only in-frame clones and omits some. The repertoire holds roughly 80,000 clones, with around nine tenths as singletons. Sequenced here: CD4+ or CD8+ T cells sorted from blood, sampled in a trial of the OX40 agonist ivuxolimab. The clonotype comes from an adult with an advanced solid tumor such as melanoma, head and neck, liver or kidney cancer. This rearrangement joins TRBV28 to TRBJ1-1; TRBD1 might be the D (5 bases). The CDR3 loop reads CASSPYGGGRNTEAFF. Written as DNA, the CDR3 is TGTGCCAGCAGCCCTTACGGGGGAGGAAGGAACACTGAAGCTTTCTTT.